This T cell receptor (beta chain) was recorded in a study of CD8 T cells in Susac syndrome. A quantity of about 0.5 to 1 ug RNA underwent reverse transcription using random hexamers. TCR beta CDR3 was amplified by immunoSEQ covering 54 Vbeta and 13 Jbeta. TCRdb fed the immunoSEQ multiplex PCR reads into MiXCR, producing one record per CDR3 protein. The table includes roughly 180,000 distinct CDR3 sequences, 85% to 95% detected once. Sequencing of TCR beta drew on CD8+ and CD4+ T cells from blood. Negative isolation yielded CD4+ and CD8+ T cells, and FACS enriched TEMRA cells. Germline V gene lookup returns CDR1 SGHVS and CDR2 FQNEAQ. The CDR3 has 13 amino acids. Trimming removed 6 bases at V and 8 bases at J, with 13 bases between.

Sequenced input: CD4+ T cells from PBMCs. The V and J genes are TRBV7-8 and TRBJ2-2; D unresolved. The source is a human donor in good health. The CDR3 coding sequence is TGTGCCAGCAGACAGCCCGCCAGAGGGGAGCTGTTTTTT. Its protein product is CASRQPARGELFF. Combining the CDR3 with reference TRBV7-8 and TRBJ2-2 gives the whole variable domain GAGVSQSPRYKVAKRGQDVALRCDPISGHVSLFWYQQALGQGPEFLTYFQNEAQLDKSGLPSDRFFAERPEGSVSTLKIQRTQQEDSAVYLCASRQPARGELFFGEGSRLTVL.